The T cell receptor (beta chain) described here comes from a study of graft-versus-host responses after intestinal transplantation. Overall study results and limits: Researchers found GvH clones in recipient marrow, and some showed up first in ileum or blood.

About this clone itself: The antigen is undetermined.

The CDR3 totals 15 residues. The germline V gene encodes CDR1 MDHEN and CDR2 SYDVKM. With V trimmed by 3 bases and J by 3 bases, 3 bases remained unmatched. Only in-frame clones appear in the TCRdb table, and some are missing; sequencing was by immunoSEQ multiplex PCR. The repertoire includes some 140,000 clones, around nine tenths of them detected once, and around 0.19% sits in the top ten. The chain is built from TRBV28 and TRBJ1-5; 9 bases fit TRBD1. The starting material was unstimulated CD4+ T cells sorted from spleen or lymph node cells, obtained before intestinal transplant. The source is a human donor who received an intestinal transplant. In nucleotides, the CDR3 is TGTGCCAGCAGTTTGGGACAGGGAAACAATCAGCCCCAGCATTTT. Protein: CASSLGQGNNQPQHF.